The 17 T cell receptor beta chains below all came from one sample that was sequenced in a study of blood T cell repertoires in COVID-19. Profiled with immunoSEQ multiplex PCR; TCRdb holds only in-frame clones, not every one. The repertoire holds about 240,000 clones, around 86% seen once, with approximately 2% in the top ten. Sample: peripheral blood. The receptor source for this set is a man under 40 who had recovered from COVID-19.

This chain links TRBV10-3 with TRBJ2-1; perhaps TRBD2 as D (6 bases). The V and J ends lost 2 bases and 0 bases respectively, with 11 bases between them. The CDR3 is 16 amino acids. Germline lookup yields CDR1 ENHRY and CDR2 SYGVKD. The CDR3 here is CAISEHGGGSYNEQFF. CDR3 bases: TGTGCCATCAGTGAGCATGGGGGAGGCTCCTACAATGAGCAGTTCTTC.

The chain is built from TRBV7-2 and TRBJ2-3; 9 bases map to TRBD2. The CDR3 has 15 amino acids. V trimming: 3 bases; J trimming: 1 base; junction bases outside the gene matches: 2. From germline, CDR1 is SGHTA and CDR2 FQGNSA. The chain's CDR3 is CASSFRLAGTDTQYF. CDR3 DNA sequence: TGTGCCAGCAGCTTCCGACTAGCGGGCACAGATACGCAGTATTTT.

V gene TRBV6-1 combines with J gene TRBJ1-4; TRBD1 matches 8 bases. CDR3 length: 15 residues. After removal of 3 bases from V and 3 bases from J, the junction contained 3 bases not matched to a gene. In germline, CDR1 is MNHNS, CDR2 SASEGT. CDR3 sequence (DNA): TGTGCCAGCAGTGAGCCGGGACAGGCTAATGAAAAACTGTTTTTT. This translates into CASSEPGQANEKLFF.

The CDR3 DNA is TGTGCCAGCAGTTGGATTGGATTACAGGGGTTCACAGATACGCAGTATTTT. Its protein is CASSWIGLQGFTDTQYF. The chain joins TRBV28 to TRBJ2-3; 7 bases fit TRBD1. The CDR3 loop spans 17 amino acids. With V trimmed by 4 bases and J by 2 bases, 12 bases remained unmatched. Germline lookup yields CDR1 MDHEN and CDR2 SYDVKM.

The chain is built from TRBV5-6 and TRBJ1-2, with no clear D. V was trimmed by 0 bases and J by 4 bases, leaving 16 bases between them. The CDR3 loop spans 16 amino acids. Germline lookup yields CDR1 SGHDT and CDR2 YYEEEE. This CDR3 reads CASSLAAGRIGYGYTF. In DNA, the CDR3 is TGTGCCAGCAGCTTGGCGGCGGGGAGGATCGGCTATGGCTACACCTTC.

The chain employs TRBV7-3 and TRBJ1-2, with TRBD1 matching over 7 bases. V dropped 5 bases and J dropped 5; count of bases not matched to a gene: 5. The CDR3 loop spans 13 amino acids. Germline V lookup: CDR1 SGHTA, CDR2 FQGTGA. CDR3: CASSPGTDYGYTF. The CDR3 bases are TGTGCCAGCAGCCCCGGGACAGATTATGGCTACACCTTC. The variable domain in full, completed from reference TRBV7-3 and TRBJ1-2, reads GAGVSQTPSNKVTEKGKYVELRCDPISGHTALYWYRQSLGQGPEFLIYFQGTGAADDSGLPNDRFFAVRPEGSVSTLKIQRTERGDSAVYLCASSPGTDYGYTFGSGTRLTVV.

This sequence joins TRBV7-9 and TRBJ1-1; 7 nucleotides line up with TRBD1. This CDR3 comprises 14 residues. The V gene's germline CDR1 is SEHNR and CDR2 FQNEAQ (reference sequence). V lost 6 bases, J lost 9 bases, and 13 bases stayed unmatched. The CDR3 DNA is TGTGCCAGCAGGTCGGAAAAGGACAGGCTGAAAGCTTTCTTT. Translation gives CASRSEKDRLKAFF.

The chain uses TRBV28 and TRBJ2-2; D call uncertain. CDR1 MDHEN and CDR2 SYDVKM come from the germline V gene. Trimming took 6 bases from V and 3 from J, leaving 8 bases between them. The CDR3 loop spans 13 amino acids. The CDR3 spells CASRYEYTGELFF. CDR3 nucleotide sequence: TGTGCCAGCAGATACGAGTACACCGGGGAGCTGTTTTTT.

CDR3 in amino acids: CASGGAGYEQYF. In nucleotides, the CDR3 is TGTGCCAGCGGGGGGGCAGGTTACGAGCAGTACTTC. This rearrangement joins TRBV18 to TRBJ2-7; D might be TRBD2 (7 bases). This CDR3 is built from 12 residues. The germline V and J ends were trimmed by 8 bases and 4 bases, with 12 bases remaining between them. Germline values: CDR1 KGHSH, CDR2 LQKENI.

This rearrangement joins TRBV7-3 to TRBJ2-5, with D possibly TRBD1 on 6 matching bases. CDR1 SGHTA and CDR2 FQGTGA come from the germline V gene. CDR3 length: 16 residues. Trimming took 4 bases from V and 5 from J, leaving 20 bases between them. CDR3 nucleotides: TGTGCCAGCAGCTATCAAGCACAGGGTAACGGTGAGACCCAGTACTTC. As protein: CASSYQAQGNGETQYF.

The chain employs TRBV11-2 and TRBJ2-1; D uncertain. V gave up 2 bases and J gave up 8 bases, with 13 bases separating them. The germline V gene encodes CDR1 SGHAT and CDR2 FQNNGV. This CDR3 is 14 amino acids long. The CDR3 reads CASSLSYLRDEQFF. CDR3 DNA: TGTGCCAGCAGCTTAAGTTACCTACGGGATGAGCAGTTCTTC.

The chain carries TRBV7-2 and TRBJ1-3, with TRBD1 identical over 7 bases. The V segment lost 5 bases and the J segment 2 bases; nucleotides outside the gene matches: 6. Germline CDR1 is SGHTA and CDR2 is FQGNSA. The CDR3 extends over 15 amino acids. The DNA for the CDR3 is TGTGCCAGCAGCATAAACCAGGGGGCTGGAAACACCATATATTTT. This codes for CASSINQGAGNTIYF.

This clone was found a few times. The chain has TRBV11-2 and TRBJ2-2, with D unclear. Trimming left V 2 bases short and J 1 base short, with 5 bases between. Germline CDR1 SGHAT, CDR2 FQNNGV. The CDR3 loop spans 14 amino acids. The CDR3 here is CASSLYRNTGELFF. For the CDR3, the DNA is TGTGCCAGCAGCTTATACAGGAACACCGGGGAGCTGTTTTTT. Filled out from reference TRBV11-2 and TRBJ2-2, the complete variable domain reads EAGVAQSPRYKIIEKRQSVAFWCNPISGHATLYWYQQILGQGPKLLIQFQNNGVVDDSQLPKDRFSAERLKGVDSTLKIQPAKLEDSAVYLCASSLYRNTGELFFGEGSRLTVL.

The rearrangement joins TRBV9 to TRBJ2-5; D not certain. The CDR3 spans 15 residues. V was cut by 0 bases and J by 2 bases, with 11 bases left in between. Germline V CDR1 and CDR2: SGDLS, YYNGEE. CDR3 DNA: TGTGCCAGCAGCGTAGGGGCCGACAATCAAGAGACCCAGTACTTC. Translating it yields CASSVGADNQETQYF.

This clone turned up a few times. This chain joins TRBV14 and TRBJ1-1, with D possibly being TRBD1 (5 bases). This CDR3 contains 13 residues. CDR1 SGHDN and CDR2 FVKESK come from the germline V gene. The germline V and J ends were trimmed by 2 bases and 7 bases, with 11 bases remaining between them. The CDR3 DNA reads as TGTGCCAGCAGCCAATGGCGGCAGGGTGAAGCTTTCTTT. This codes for CASSQWRQGEAFF.

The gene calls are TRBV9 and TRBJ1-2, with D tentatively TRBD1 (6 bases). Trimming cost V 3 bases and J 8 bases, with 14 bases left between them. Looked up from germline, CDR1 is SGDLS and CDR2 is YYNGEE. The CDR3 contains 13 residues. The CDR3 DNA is TGTGCCAGCAGCGCACAGGATGGGGGCGGCTACACCTTC. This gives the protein CASSAQDGGGYTF.

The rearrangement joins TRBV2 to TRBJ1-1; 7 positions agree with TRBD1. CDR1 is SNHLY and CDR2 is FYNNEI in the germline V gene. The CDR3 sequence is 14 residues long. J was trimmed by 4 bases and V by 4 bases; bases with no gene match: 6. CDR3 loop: CASSAQGGFTEAFF. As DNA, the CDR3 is TGTGCCAGCAGTGCCCAGGGGGGATTCACTGAAGCTTTCTTT.